The T cell receptor (beta chain) described here comes from a study of cytomegalovirus exposure and HLA in healthy donors. After removal of 2 bases from V and 0 bases from J, the junction contained 3 bases not matched to a gene. The germline gives CDR1 SGHTA, CDR2 FQGTGA. The CDR3 covers 15 residues. 60 Vbeta and 13 Jbeta primers were used in PCR. Clones were sequenced by immunoSEQ multiplex PCR, and TCRdb holds only the in-frame ones, with some missing. This sample has around 280,000 clones, with around 90% found just once. The rearrangement uses TRBV7-3 and TRBJ2-7; TRBD1 aligns across 8 bases. The TCR originated in a woman aged 18-30 years in good health and CMV-seronegative. Sequenced input: PBMCs. CDR3 loop: CASSLGTGSSYEQYF. The CDR3 DNA sequence: TGTGCCAGCAGCTTAGGGACAGGCAGCTCCTACGAGCAGTACTTC.